This T cell receptor (beta chain) was observed in a study of spatial heterogeneity in lung cancer. The time point here: sample taken at primary tumor resection. Researchers sequenced whole RNA taken from tumor, nontumor lung or frozen PBMC without sorting. Notes on the study in general: Expanded TCRs classified as ubiquitous or regional were counted, and these counts tracked ubiquitous and regional nonsynonymous mutations, respectively. Mutation counts in tumors were tracked by counts of expanded intratumoral alpha and beta TCRs.

CDR3 length equals 14 residues. The V and J ends lost 6 bases and 4 bases respectively, with 14 bases between them. Germline V gene sequence: CDR1 MDHEN, CDR2 SYDVKM. TCRdb reprocessed the 5' RACE reads via MiXCR and lists one record per CDR3 protein. The table shows roughly 17,000 distinct CDR3 sequences, with around 6% occurring only once. The table lists this clonotype with many counts. Its cognate antigen is unknown. The genes are TRBV28 and TRBJ2-3, with TRBD2 as a possible D gene (5 bases). The sample here was lung tumor tissue, taken at surgery. The TCR was taken from a male donor with early-stage non-small cell lung cancer. The CDR3 is CASRPTSLPDTQYF. CDR3 DNA sequence: TGTGCCAGCAGGCCTACTAGTCTGCCAGATACGCAGTATTTT.